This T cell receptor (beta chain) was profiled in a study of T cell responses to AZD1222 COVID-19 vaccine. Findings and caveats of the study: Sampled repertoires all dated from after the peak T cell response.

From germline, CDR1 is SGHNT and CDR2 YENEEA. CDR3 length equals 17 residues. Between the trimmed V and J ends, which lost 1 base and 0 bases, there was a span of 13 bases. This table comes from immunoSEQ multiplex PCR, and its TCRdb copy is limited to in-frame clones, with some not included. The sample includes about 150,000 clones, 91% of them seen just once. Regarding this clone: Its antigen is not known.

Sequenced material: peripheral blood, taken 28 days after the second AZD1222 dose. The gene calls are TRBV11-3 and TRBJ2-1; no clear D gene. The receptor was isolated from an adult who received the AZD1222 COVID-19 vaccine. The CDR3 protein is CASSLGIAAYSYNEQFF. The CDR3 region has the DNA TGTGCCAGCAGCTTAGGGATAGCAGCGTACTCCTACAATGAGCAGTTCTTC.